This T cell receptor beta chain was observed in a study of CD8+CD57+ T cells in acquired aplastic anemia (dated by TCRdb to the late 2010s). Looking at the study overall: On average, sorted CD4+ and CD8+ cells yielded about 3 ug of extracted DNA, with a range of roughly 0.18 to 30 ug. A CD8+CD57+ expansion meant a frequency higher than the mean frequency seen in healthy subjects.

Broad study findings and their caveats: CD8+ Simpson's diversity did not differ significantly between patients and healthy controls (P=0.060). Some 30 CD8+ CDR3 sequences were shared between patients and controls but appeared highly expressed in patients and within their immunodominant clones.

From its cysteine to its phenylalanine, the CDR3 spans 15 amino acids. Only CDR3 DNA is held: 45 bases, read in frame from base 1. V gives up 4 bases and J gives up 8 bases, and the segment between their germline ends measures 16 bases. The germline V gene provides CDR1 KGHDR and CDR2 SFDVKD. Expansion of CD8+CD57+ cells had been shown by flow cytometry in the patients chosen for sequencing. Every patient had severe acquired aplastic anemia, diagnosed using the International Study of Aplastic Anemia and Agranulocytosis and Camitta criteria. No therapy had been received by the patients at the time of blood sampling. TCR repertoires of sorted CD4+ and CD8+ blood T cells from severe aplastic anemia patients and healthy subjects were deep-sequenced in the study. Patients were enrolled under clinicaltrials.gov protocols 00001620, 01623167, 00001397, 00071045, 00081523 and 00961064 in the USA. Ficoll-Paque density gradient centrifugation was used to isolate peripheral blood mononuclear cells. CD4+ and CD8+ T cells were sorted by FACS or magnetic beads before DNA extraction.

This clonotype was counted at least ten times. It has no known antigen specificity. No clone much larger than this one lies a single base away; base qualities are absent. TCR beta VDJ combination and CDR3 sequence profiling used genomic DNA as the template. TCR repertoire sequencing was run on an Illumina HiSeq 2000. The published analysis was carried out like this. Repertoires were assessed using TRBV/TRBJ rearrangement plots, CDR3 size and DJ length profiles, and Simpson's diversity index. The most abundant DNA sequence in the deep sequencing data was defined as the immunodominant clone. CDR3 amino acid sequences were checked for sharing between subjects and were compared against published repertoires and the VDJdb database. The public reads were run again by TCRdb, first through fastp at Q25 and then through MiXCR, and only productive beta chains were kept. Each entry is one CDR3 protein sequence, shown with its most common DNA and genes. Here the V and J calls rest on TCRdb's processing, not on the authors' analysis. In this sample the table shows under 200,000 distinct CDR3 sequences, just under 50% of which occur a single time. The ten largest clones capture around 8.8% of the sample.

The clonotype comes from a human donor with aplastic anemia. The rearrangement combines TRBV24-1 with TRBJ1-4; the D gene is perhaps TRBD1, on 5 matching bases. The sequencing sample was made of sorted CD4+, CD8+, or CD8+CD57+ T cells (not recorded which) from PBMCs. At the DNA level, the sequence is TGTGCCACCAGTGAAACCGACAGCTCGGGAGAAAAACTGTTTTTT. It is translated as CATSETDSSGEKLFF.